The present T cell receptor (beta chain) was sequenced within a study of Ad26.COV2.S vaccination and SARS-CoV-2 variants. Study-level points and caveats: Substantial breadth in spike-specific CD8+ and CD4+ T cell responses was reportedly seen after vaccination.

There are 14 residues in the CDR3. The V segment lost 4 bases and the J segment 3 bases; nucleotides outside the gene matches: 3. Germline values: CDR1 LNHDA, CDR2 SQIVND (reference sequence). Method: immunoSEQ multiplex PCR; TCRdb's copy keeps in-frame clones and lacks some. This sample has over 400,000 clones; roughly 88% occur once, and the top ten carry approximately 4.3%. Treatment here: roughly 19 received Ad26.COV2.S at low or high dose, single or two shots; 5 received placebo; per-sample allocation not given. Material that was analyzed had been drawn on day 63 after the first vaccine or placebo injection. An adult of 18-55 years in Boston served as donor. With regard to this clone: Its specificity is unknown.

Here the sequenced sample was peripheral blood, taken in a trial of Ad26.COV2.S vaccine versus placebo. This clonotype originated in a person aged 18 to 65 who received the Ad26.COV2.S COVID-19 vaccine or a placebo. The chain joins TRBV19 to TRBJ2-1, with 7 nucleotides matching TRBD2. The CDR3 region has the DNA TGTGCCAGTAGTACAAGGGACTACTACAATGAGCAGTTCTTC. It encodes CASSTRDYYNEQFF.